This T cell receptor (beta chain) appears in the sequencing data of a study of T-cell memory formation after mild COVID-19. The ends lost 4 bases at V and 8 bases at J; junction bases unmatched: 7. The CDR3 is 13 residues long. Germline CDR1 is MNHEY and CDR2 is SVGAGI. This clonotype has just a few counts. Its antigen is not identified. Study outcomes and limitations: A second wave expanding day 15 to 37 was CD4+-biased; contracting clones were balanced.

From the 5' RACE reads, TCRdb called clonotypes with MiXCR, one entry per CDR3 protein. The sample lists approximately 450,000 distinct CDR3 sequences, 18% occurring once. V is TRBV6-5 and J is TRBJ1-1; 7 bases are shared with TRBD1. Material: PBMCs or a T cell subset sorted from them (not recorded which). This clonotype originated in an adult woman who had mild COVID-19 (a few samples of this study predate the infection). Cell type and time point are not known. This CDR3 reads CASSSTGEAEAFF. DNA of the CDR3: TGTGCCAGCAGTTCTACAGGGGAAGCCGAAGCTTTCTTT.